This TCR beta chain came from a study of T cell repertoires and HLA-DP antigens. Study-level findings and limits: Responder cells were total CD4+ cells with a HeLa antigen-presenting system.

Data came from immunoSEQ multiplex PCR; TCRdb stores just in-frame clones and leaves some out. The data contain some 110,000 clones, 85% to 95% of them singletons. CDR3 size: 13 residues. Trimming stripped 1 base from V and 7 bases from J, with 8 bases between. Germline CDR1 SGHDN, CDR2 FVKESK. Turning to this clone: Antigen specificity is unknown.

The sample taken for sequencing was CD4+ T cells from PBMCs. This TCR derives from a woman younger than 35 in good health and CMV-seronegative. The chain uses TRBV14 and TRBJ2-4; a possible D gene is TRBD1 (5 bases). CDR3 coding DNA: TGTGCCAGCAGCCAAGGACAGTACAACATTCAGTACTTC. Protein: CASSQGQYNIQYF.